The 30 T cell receptor beta chains presented below share a single source sample, sequenced in a study of CD8 T cells in Susac syndrome. RNA was extracted with the RNeasy kit, and a quantity of roughly 0.45 to 1 ug was reverse transcribed using random hexamers. In TCRdb, the immunoSEQ multiplex PCR reads were re-called with MiXCR into one record per CDR3 protein. The data contain roughly 120,000 distinct CDR3 sequences, more than 85% of them singletons. Sequencing was performed on CD8+ T cells from PBMCs. The receptors derive from a human donor with multiple sclerosis.

The V call is TRBV10-3, the J call TRBJ2-7; tentative D call: TRBD1 (6 bases). Germline lookup yields CDR1 ENHRY and CDR2 SYGVKD. The CDR3 contains 11 residues. V was cut by 7 bases and J by 6 bases, with 10 bases left in between. The DNA of the CDR3 is TGTGCCATCACTACAGGGTCCGAGCAGTACTTC. Encoded protein: CAITTGSEQYF.

This clonotype appeared a single time. V gene TRBV30 combines with J gene TRBJ1-5; D gene ambiguous. Germline CDR1 is GTSNPN and CDR2 is SVGIG (reference sequence). There are 14 residues in the CDR3. Trimming pared 5 bases from V and 6 bases from J, leaving 17 bases between. As DNA, the CDR3 is TGTGCCTGGGGCTGGCGACCGGTGATTCAGCCCCAGCATTTT. It is translated as CAWGWRPVIQPQHF.

The chain joins TRBV9 to TRBJ2-2, with D perhaps matching TRBD1 or TRBD2 (5 bases each). The germline V gene encodes CDR1 SGDLS and CDR2 YYNGEE. There are 13 residues in the CDR3. Trimming removed 0 bases from V and 8 bases from J, with 8 bases in between. Written as DNA, the CDR3 is TGTGCCAGCAGCGTAGATGGGACGGGGGAGCTGTTTTTT. As protein: CASSVDGTGELFF.

The chain is built from TRBV6-1 and TRBJ1-2; unclear D gene. The CDR3 contains 11 residues. The germline CDR1 and CDR2 sequences are MNHNS and SASEGT. Between the trimmed V and J ends, which lost 8 bases and 5 bases, there was a span of 9 bases. The CDR3 loop is CASPQAYGYTF. The CDR3 region has the DNA TGTGCCAGCCCCCAAGCTTATGGCTACACCTTC.

Written as DNA, the CDR3 is TGCAGCCCCCGCGGGGGTCCGGATTACGAGCAGTACGTC. Its translation is CSPRGGPDYEQYV. V and J are TRBV29-1 and TRBJ2-7; 7 nucleotides align to TRBD2. Unmatched junction bases numbered 11, after V lost 8 bases and J lost 4 bases. Germline V gene sequence: CDR1 SQVTM, CDR2 ANQGSEA. The CDR3 loop spans 13 amino acids.

The chain links TRBV9 to TRBJ2-3; 9 nucleotides align to TRBD2. The CDR3 length is 16 residues. Germline V gene data show CDR1 as SGDLS and CDR2 as YYNGEE. V lost 3 bases and J lost 1; bases outside the gene matches: 6. The chain's CDR3 is CASSGRTSGRTDTQYF. CDR3 DNA: TGTGCCAGCAGCGGACGAACTAGCGGGCGCACAGATACGCAGTATTTT.

V usage is TRBV20-1 and J usage is TRBJ2-2; D gene uncertain. This CDR3 is 16 amino acids long. Germline lookup yields CDR1 DFQATT and CDR2 SNEGSKA (reference sequence). V was shortened by 0 bases and J by 0 bases, with 11 bases between the two germline ends. CDR3 nucleotides: TGCAGTGCTAGAGATCCGCGTTCAACGAACACCGGGGAGCTGTTTTTT. It is translated as CSARDPRSTNTGELFF.

CDR3 in amino acids: CASSYSMGGPGEFF. CDR3 DNA: TGTGCCAGCAGTTACTCAATGGGGGGGCCGGGCGAGTTCTTC. This chain links TRBV6-2 or TRBV6-3 with TRBJ2-1, with D perhaps TRBD2 (7 bases). The CDR3 contains 14 residues. CDR1 MNHEY and CDR2 SVGEGT come from the germline V gene. The ends were cut back, 0 bases at V and 14 bases at J, with 17 bases in the middle.

This sequence joins TRBV7-2 and TRBJ2-5, with D possibly being TRBD1 (5 bases). There are 14 residues in the CDR3. CDR1 SGHTA and CDR2 FQGNSA come from the germline V gene. V dropped 2 bases and J dropped 5 bases, with 12 bases sitting between them. The CDR3 nucleotides read TGTGCCAGCAGCTTAAGGTCCAGGGTGGAGACCCAGTACTTC. Translating it yields CASSLRSRVETQYF.

The chain links TRBV7-6 to TRBJ2-1; 7 nucleotides line up with TRBD2. The germline gives CDR1 SGHVS, CDR2 FNYEAQ. This CDR3 has 17 residues. Trimming cost V 5 bases and J 3 bases; bases outside gene matches: 13. This chain's CDR3 is CASSPSGGTGYYNEQFF. The DNA for the CDR3 is TGTGCCAGCAGCCCCTCCGGGGGGACGGGGTACTACAATGAGCAGTTCTTC.

This clonotype was recorded a few times. J is TRBJ1-2 and V is TRBV7-9, with D hard to call. Deletions cut 5 bases from V and 4 bases from J, with 8 bases between. The germline CDR1 and CDR2 sequences are SEHNR and FQNEAQ (reference sequence). The CDR3 consists of 12 residues. The DNA for the CDR3 is TGTGCCAGCAGCGACTCCCCCTATGGCTACACCTTC. Its protein product is CASSDSPYGYTF.

The J gene is TRBJ2-1, the V gene TRBV7-7; 13 nucleotides line up with TRBD2. V lost 5 bases, J lost 7 bases, and 5 bases stayed unmatched. The CDR3 spans 15 residues. CDR1 is SSHAT and CDR2 is FNYEAQ in the germline V gene (reference sequence). CDR3 bases: TGTGCCAGCAGCCCTACTAGCGGGGGGGTGAATGAGCAGTTCTTC. It translates to CASSPTSGGVNEQFF.

J is TRBJ1-4 and V is TRBV25-1; D gene ambiguous. CDR3 length: 13 amino acids. The germline CDR1 and CDR2 sequences are MGHDK and SYGVNS. The germline V and J ends were trimmed by 6 bases and 5 bases, with 10 bases remaining between them. The CDR3 nucleotides read TGTGCCAGCAGCCAGTGGGTCAATGAAAAACTGTTTTTT. It specifies CASSQWVNEKLFF.

This sequence joins TRBV4-1 and TRBJ1-6, with D perhaps matching TRBD1 (5 bases). The CDR3 extends over 17 amino acids. V was shortened by 4 bases and J by 0 bases, with 13 bases between the two germline ends. Germline assignment: CDR1 MGHRA and CDR2 YSYEKL. In nucleotides, the CDR3 is TGCGCCAGCAGCCGGCAATCAGGGAGCTCCTATAATTCACCCCTCCACTTT. It translates to CASSRQSGSSYNSPLHF.

This clonotype was detected once. J is TRBJ2-7 and V is TRBV30; 11 nucleotides line up with TRBD1. Germline CDR1 is GTSNPN and CDR2 is SVGIG (reference sequence). CDR3 size: 14 residues. V was clipped by 2 bases and J by 5 bases; unmatched bases: 5. In DNA form, the CDR3 reads TGTGCCTGGAGTAACCGGGACAGGGGGGACGAGCAGTACTTC. Encoded protein: CAWSNRDRGDEQYF. Filled out from reference TRBV30 and TRBJ2-7, the complete variable domain reads SQTIHQWPATLVQPVGSPLSLECTVEGTSNPNLYWYRQAAGRGLQLLFYSVGIGQISSEVPQNLSASRPQDRQFILSSKKLLLSDSGFYLCAWSNRDRGDEQYFGPGTRLTVT.

This clonotype was observed a single time. The chain uses TRBV27 and TRBJ2-4; the match to TRBD1 covers 7 bases. CDR3 length: 15 residues. V gave up 7 bases and J gave up 1 base; unmatched junction bases: 7. Germline V CDR1 and CDR2: MNHEY, SMNVEV (reference sequence). CDR3 protein: CASKGGRFAKNIQYF. CDR3 DNA sequence: TGTGCCAGCAAAGGGGGCAGATTTGCCAAAAACATTCAGTACTTC.

The chain couples TRBV5-4 to TRBJ2-3; no reliable D call. Germline V gene data show CDR1 as SGHNT and CDR2 as YYREEE (reference sequence). The length of the CDR3 is 11 residues. V lost 4 bases to trimming and J lost 5 bases, with 5 bases between them. For the CDR3, the DNA is TGTGCCAGCAGCCAAGGAGATACGCAGTATTTT. Protein: CASSQGDTQYF.

The CDR3 bases are TGCGCCAGCAGCCAAGATGGGACCCCTATGAACACTGAAGCTTTCTTT. This encodes CASSQDGTPMNTEAFF. The chain combines TRBV4-1 with TRBJ1-1; D might be TRBD1 (5 bases). Trimming removed 0 bases from V and 0 bases from J, with 11 bases in between. Germline CDR1 MGHRA, CDR2 YSYEKL. CDR3 size: 16 residues.

V usage is TRBV27 and J usage is TRBJ2-2; the D gene is possibly TRBD1 (5 bases). Germline CDR1 MNHEY, CDR2 SMNVEV (reference sequence). The CDR3 runs to 14 residues. V was pared by 5 bases and J by 5 bases, with 12 bases between. The CDR3 spells CASSIGQPTGELFF. As DNA, the CDR3 is TGTGCCAGCAGTATCGGACAACCAACCGGGGAGCTGTTTTTT.

This sequence joins TRBV12-3 or TRBV12-4 and TRBJ2-3; D is ambiguous. Trimming left V 2 bases short and J 4 bases short, with 7 bases between. This CDR3 comprises 13 residues. The CDR3 region is CASSLILADTQYF. DNA for the CDR3: TGTGCCAGCAGTTTAATTTTAGCAGATACGCAGTATTTT.

CDR3 nucleotide sequence: TGTGCCAGCAGCCCGCCCTCCGGGACCAGTCCCTATGAGCAGTTCTTC. Its protein is CASSPPSGTSPYEQFF. This rearrangement joins TRBV5-4 to TRBJ2-1; D tentatively fits TRBD1 or TRBD2 (5 bases each). The CDR3 is made up of 16 amino acids. Trimming pared 4 bases from V and 8 bases from J, leaving 22 bases between. Germline V gives CDR1 SGHNT, CDR2 YYREEE (reference sequence).

This chain uses TRBV5-6 with TRBJ2-1; D perhaps matches TRBD1 (5 bases). Germline V gene sequence: CDR1 SGHDT, CDR2 YYEEEE. Trimming stripped 0 bases from V and 15 bases from J, with 10 bases between. The CDR3 extends over 11 amino acids. CDR3 sequence reads: CASSLEGPRFF. CDR3 sequence (DNA): TGTGCCAGCAGCTTGGAGGGGCCCAGGTTCTTC.

This sequence joins TRBV9 and TRBJ2-1; D may correspond to TRBD1 or TRBD2 (6 bases each). This CDR3 is 16 amino acids long. Germline values: CDR1 SGDLS, CDR2 YYNGEE. V was clipped by 0 bases and J by 4 bases, with 14 bases between them. Here the CDR3 reads CASSVEGGAPYNEQFF. CDR3 nucleotides: TGTGCCAGCAGCGTAGAGGGGGGAGCCCCTTACAATGAGCAGTTCTTC.

The chain has TRBV7-3 and TRBJ2-5; D might be TRBD1 or TRBD2, each matching 5 bases. Looked up from germline, CDR1 is SGHTA and CDR2 is FQGTGA. V was cut by 5 bases and J by 0 bases, with 10 bases left in between. This CDR3 comprises 14 residues. The CDR3 here is CASSTGRNQETQYF. CDR3 coding DNA: TGTGCCAGCAGCACGGGACGCAACCAAGAGACCCAGTACTTC. The complete variable domain, with remaining parts taken from reference TRBV7-3 and TRBJ2-5, reads GAGVSQTPSNKVTEKGKYVELRCDPISGHTALYWYRQSLGQGPEFLIYFQGTGAADDSGLPNDRFFAVRPEGSVSTLKIQRTERGDSAVYLCASSTGRNQETQYFGPGTRLLVL.

The table lists this clonotype with a count of one. The rearrangement uses TRBV7-9 and TRBJ1-1; the D gene is possibly TRBD1 (5 bases). This CDR3 has 12 residues. CDR1 and CDR2 from the germline V gene are SEHNR and FQNEAQ (reference sequence). With 3 bases removed from V and 6 bases from J, the gap between germline ends came to 8 bases. DNA for the CDR3: TGTGCCAGCAGCTTCCAGGGTGCTGAAGCTTTCTTT. As protein: CASSFQGAEAFF.

The chain employs TRBV20-1 and TRBJ2-7; D might be TRBD1 or TRBD2, each matching 5 bases. The V gene's germline CDR1 is DFQATT and CDR2 SNEGSKA (reference sequence). CDR3 length equals 13 residues. Trimming cost V 6 bases and J 4 bases, with 16 bases left between them. The CDR3: CSAEGTESYEQYV. The DNA of the CDR3 is TGCAGTGCCGAGGGGACGGAGAGTTACGAGCAGTACGTC.

The genes are TRBV12-3 or TRBV12-4 and TRBJ2-7; D gene uncertain. The CDR3 contains 12 residues. V shed 5 bases and J shed 4 bases, with 9 bases lying between them. CDR3 sequence (DNA): TGTGCCAGCAGTCCCCCGAATTACGAGCAGTACTTC. It specifies CASSPPNYEQYF.

The table lists this clonotype with a count of one. The chain is built from TRBV5-4 and TRBJ1-1, with D hard to call. Trimming removed 0 bases at V and 8 bases at J, with 8 bases between. The V gene's germline CDR1 is SGHNT and CDR2 YYREEE (reference sequence). CDR3 length: 12 residues. In DNA form, the CDR3 reads TGTGCCAGCAGCTTGGAGGCGCGGGAAGCTTTCTTT. This codes for CASSLEAREAFF.

This clonotype was seen once. The V gene is TRBV12-3 or TRBV12-4, the J gene TRBJ1-1, with D unresolved. Trimming stripped 3 bases from V and 4 bases from J, with 9 bases between. This CDR3 region has 13 residues. This chain's CDR3 is CASSLNYGTEAFF. The CDR3 region has the DNA TGTGCCAGCAGTTTGAACTATGGCACTGAAGCTTTCTTT.

The rearrangement uses TRBV27 and TRBJ1-5, with a possible D match to TRBD1 (5 bases). Trimming removed 1 base from V and 6 bases from J, with 10 bases in between. CDR1 is MNHEY and CDR2 is SMNVEV in the germline V gene (reference sequence). The CDR3 runs to 14 residues. Here the CDR3 reads CASSLYLGGQPQHF. The CDR3, as DNA: TGTGCCAGCAGTTTATATTTGGGGGGTCAGCCCCAGCATTTT.